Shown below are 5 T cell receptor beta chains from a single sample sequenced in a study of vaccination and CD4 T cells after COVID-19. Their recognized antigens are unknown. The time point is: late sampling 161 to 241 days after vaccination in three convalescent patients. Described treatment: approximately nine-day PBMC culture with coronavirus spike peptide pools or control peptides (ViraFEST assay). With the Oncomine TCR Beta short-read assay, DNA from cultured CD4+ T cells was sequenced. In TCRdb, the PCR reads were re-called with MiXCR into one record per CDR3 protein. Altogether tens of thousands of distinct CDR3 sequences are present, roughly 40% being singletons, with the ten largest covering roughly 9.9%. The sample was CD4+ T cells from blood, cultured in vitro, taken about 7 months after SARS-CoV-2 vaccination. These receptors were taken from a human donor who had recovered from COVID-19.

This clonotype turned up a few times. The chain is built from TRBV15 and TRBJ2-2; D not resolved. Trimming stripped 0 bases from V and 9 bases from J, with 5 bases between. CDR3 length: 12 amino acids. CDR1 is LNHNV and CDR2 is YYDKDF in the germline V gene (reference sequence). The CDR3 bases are TGTGCCACCAGCAGAGATTACCGGGAGCTGTTTTTT. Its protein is CATSRDYRELFF. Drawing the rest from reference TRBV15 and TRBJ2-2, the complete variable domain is DAMVIQNPRYQVTQFGKPVTLSCSQTLNHNVMYWYQQKSSQAPKLLFHYYDKDFNNEADTPDNFQSRRPNTSFCFLDIRSPGLGDTAMYLCATSRDYRELFFGEGSRLTVL.

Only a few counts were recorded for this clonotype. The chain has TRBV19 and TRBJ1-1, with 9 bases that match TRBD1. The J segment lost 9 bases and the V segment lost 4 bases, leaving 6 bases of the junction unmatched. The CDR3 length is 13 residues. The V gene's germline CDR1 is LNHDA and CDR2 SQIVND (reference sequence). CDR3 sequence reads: CASSRDRASQAFF. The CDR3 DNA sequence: TGTGCCAGTAGTAGGGACAGGGCGTCACAAGCTTTCTTT.

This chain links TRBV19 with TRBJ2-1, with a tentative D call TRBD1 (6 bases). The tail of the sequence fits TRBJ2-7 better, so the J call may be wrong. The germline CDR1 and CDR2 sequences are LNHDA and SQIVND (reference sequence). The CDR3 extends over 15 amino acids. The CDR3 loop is CASSMGLVGHYEQYF. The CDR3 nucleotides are TGTGCCAGTAGTATGGGGCTAGTGGGACACTACGAGCAGTACTTC.

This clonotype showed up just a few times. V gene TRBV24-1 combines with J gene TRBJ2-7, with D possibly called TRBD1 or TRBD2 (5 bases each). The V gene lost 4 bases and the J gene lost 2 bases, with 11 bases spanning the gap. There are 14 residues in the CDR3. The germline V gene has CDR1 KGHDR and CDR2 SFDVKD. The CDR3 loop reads CATSEGPPPYEQYF. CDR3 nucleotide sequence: TGTGCCACCAGTGAGGGACCGCCGCCCTACGAGCAGTACTTC.

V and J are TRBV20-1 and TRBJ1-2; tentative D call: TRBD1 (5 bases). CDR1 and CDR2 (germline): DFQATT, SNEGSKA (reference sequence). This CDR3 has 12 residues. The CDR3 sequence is CRGKEGTYGYTF. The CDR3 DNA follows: TGCAGAGGAAAAGAGGGGACCTATGGCTACACCTTC.